The 5 T cell receptor beta chains given below trace back to one sample, sequenced in a study of T cells after yellow fever vaccination (dated by TCRdb to between 2018 and 2021). The treatment or condition label for this specimen denotes: live attenuated yellow fever vaccine strain. The receptor library was made with 5' RACE. Sequencing took place on an Illumina HiSeq 2500. The public reads were reprocessed in TCRdb via fastp at Q25 and MiXCR, keeping in-frame beta chains. Rows merge per CDR3 protein into single entries with the most common DNA and genes. The sample table holds 160,000 or so distinct CDR3 sequences, of which 6% to 7.5% were seen once. The top ten constitute approximately 2.5% of the sample. Sequenced here: CD4+ T cells sorted from PBMCs, sampled roughly 5 days after the first yellow fever vaccination. These TCRs come from a man aged 18-30 years who received the YFV17D yellow fever vaccine.

This clonotype has ten or more counts. V and J are TRBV6-2 or TRBV6-3 and TRBJ2-7; D gene unclear. Deletions cut 4 bases from V and 7 bases from J, with 17 bases between. The CDR3 runs to 14 residues. The germline CDR1 and CDR2 sequences are MNHEY and SVGEGT. The CDR3 reads CASSFAGRDLEQYV. The DNA of the CDR3 is TGTGCCAGCAGTTTTGCCGGAAGGGATTTGGAGCAGTACGTC.

The rearrangement uses TRBV20-1 and TRBJ1-2; possible D gene TRBD1, 6 bases. This CDR3 has 11 residues. Germline values: CDR1 DFQATT, CDR2 SNEGSKA (reference sequence). CDR3 loop: CSAGEPYGYTF. As DNA, the CDR3 is TGCAGCGCAGGGGAACCCTATGGCTACACCTTC.

In this sample, this clonotype turned up many times. The V call is TRBV20-1, the J call TRBJ1-1; D remains ambiguous. V lost 3 bases and J 0 bases, leaving 2 bases between the germline ends. Germline lookup yields CDR1 DFQATT and CDR2 SNEGSKA (reference sequence). The CDR3 spans 11 residues. CDR3 in DNA: TGCAGTGCTAGCATGAACACTGAAGCTTTCTTT. It specifies CSASMNTEAFF.

The table lists this clonotype with many counts. The chain recombines TRBV20-1 with TRBJ2-3; tentative D call: TRBD2 (6 bases). The germline V gene has CDR1 DFQATT and CDR2 SNEGSKA (reference sequence). The V end was cut by 5 bases, the J end by 0 bases, with 12 bases between. This CDR3 has 14 residues. The CDR3, as DNA: TGCAGTGCTCCCCGGGGGACCAGCACAGATACGCAGTATTTT. Translated: CSAPRGTSTDTQYF.

This clonotype was recorded at least ten times. The chain links TRBV10-3 to TRBJ2-1, with 8 bases that match TRBD1. The germline V gene encodes CDR1 ENHRY and CDR2 SYGVKD. Losses at the gene ends were 3 bases for V and 5 bases for J; bases not matched to a gene: 9. CDR3 length: 16 amino acids. The CDR3 region has the DNA TGTGCCATCAGTGAATTCACTGGGACAGGTGACAATGAGCAGTTCTTC. This sequence encodes CAISEFTGTGDNEQFF.